This paragraph covers one T cell receptor beta chain sequence. Antigen specificity is unknown. The ends were cut back, 2 bases at V and 6 bases at J, with 10 bases in the middle. The CDR3 covers 13 residues. Germline CDR1 is MNHNS and CDR2 is SASEGT. The data were taken from a study of T cell responses to AZD1222 COVID-19 vaccine. Study findings and constraints: Without day 14 samples, only post-peak T cell repertoires were studied. White British ancestry dominated among donors, who included more females, and clonal diversity was possibly underestimated. The study found Spike-specific TCR breadth and depth rose after two AZD1222 doses. AZD1222 recipients seropositive at baseline numbered only 5 to 7.

Clones were sequenced by immunoSEQ multiplex PCR, and TCRdb holds only the in-frame ones, with some missing. The data show 160,000 or so clones, approximately 91% seen once. V usage is TRBV6-1 and J usage is TRBJ1-1; D gene uncertain. The starting material was peripheral blood, obtained 28 days after the second AZD1222 dose. This TCR derives from an adult who received the AZD1222 COVID-19 vaccine. CDR3 sequence reads: CASSEYRGPEAFF. In DNA form, the CDR3 reads TGTGCCAGCAGTGAATATAGAGGACCTGAAGCTTTCTTT.